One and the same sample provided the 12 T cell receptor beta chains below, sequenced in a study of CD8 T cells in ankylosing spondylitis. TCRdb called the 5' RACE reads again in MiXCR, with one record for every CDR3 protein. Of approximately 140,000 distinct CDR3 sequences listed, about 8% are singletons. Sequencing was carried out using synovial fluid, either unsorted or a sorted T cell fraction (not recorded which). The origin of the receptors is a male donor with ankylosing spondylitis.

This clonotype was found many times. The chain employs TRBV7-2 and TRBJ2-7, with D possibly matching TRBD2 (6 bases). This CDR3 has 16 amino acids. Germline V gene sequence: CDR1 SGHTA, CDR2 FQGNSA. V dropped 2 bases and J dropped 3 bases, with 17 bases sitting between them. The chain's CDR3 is CASSLHHSGAVYEQYF. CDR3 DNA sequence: TGTGCCAGCAGCTTACACCATAGCGGAGCAGTCTACGAGCAGTACTTC.

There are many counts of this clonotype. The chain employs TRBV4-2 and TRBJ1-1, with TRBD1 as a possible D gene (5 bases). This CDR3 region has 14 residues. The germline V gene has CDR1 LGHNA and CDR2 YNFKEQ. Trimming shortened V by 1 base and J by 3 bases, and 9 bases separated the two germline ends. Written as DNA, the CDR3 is TGTGCCAGCAGCCAAGGGCAGGGAGACACTGAAGCTTTCTTT. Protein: CASSQGQGDTEAFF.

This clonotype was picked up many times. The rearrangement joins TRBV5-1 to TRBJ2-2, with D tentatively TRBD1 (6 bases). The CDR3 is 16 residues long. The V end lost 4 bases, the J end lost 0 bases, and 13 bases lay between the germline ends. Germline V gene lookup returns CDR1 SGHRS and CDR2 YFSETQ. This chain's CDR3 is CASSPHRDPNTGELFF. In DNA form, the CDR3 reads TGCGCCAGCAGCCCCCACAGGGACCCGAACACCGGGGAGCTGTTTTTT.

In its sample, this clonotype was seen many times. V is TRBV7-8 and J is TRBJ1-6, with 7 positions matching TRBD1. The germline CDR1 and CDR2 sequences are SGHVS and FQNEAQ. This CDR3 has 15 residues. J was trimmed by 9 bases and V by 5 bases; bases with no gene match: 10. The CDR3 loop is CASSANRGAGSPLHF. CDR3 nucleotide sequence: TGTGCCAGCAGCGCAAACAGGGGCGCGGGTTCACCCCTCCACTTT.

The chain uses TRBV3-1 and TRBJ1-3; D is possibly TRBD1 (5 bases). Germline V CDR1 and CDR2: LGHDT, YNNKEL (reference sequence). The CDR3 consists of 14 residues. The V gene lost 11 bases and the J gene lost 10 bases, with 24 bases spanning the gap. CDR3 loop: CASCIQVPWTTIYF. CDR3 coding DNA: TGTGCCTCCTGCATACAGGTCCCTTGGACAACCATATATTTT.

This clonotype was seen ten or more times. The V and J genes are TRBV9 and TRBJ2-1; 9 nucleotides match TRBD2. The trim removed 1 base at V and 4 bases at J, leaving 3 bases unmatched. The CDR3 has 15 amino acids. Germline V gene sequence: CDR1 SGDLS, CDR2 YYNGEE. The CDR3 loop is CASSVLAGIYNEQFF. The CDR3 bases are TGTGCCAGCAGCGTACTAGCGGGGATTTACAATGAGCAGTTCTTC.

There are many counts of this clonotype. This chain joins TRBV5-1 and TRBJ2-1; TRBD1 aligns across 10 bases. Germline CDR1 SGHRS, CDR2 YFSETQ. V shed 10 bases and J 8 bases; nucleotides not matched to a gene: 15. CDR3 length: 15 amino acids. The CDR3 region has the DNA TGCGCCTCTGGCTCCGGGACAGGGGTTATTCATGAGCAGTTCTTC. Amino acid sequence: CASGSGTGVIHEQFF.

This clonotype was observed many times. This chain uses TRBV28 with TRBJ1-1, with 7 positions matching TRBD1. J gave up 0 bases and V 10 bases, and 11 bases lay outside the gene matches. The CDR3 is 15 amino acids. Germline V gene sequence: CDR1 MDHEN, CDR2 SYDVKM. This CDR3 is CATTYRGGVNTEAFF. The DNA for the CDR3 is TGTGCCACCACGTACAGGGGAGGGGTGAACACTGAAGCTTTCTTT. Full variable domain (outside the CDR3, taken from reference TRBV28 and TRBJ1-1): DVKVTQSSRYLVKRTGEKVFLECVQDMDHENMFWYRQDPGLGLRLIYFSYDVKMKEKGDIPEGYSVSREKKERFSLILESASTNQTSMYLCATTYRGGVNTEAFFGQGTRLTVV.

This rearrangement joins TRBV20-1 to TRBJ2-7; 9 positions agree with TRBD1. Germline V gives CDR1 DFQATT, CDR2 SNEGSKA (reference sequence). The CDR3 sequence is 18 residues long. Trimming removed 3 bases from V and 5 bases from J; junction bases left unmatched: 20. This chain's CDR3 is CSARAFRDRVGLGDEQYF. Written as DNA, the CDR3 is TGCAGTGCTAGGGCCTTCCGGGACAGGGTGGGTTTGGGTGACGAGCAGTACTTC.

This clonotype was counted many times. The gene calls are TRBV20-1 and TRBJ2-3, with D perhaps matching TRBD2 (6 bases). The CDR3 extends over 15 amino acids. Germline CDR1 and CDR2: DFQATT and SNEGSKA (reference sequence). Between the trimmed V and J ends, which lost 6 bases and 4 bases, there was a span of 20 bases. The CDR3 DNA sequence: TGCAGTGCCACAGGAGGGAGGACGAGAGCAGATACGCAGTATTTT. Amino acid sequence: CSATGGRTRADTQYF.

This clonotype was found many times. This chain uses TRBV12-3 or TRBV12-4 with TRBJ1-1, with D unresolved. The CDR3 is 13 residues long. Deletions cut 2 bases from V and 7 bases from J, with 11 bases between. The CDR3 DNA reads TGTGCCAGCAGTTTACGGCAGTGGAGTGAAGCTTTCTTT. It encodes CASSLRQWSEAFF.

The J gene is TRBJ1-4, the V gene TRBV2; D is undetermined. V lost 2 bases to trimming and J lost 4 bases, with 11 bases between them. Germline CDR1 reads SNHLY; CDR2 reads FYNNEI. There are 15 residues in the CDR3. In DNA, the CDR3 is TGTGCCAGCAGTGAACAAAGGACGGGTAATGAAAAACTGTTTTTT. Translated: CASSEQRTGNEKLFF.